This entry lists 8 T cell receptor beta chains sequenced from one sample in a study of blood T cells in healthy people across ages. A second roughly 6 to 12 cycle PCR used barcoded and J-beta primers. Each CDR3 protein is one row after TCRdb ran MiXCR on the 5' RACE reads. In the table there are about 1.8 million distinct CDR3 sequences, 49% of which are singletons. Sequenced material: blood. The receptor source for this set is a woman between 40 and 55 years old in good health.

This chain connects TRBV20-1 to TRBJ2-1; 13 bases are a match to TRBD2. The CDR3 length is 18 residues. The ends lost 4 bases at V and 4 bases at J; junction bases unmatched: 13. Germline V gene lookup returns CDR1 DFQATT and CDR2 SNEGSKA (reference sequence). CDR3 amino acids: CSATLTSGGNAGYNEQFF. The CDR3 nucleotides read TGCAGTGCTACCCTGACTAGCGGGGGGAATGCGGGGTACAATGAGCAGTTCTTC.

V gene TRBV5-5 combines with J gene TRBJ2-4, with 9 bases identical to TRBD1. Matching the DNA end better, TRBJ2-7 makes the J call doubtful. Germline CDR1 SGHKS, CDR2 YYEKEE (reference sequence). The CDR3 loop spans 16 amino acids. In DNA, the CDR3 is TGTGCCAGCAGCACTCAGGCCGGGACAGGGAGTTACGAGCAGTACTTC. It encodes CASSTQAGTGSYEQYF.

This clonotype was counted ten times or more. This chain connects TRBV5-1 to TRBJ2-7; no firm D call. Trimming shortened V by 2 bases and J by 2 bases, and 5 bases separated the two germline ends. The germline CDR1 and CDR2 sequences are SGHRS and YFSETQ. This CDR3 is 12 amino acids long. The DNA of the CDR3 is TGCGCCAGCAGCTTCTTGCCCTACGAGCAGTACTTC. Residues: CASSFLPYEQYF.

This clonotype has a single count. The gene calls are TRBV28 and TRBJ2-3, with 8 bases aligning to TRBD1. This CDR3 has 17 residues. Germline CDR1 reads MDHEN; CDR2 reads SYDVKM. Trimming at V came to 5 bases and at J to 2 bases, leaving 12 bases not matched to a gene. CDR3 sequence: CASSHPSQGVTTDTQYF. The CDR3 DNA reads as TGTGCCAGCAGTCACCCCTCACAGGGGGTTACCACAGATACGCAGTATTTT.

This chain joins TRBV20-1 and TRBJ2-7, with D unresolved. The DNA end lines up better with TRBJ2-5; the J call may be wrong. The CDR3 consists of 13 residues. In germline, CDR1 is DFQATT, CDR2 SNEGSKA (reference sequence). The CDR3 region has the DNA TGCAGTGCCGAGACTGGAAGAATAGAGACCCAGTACTTC. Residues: CSAETGRIETQYF.

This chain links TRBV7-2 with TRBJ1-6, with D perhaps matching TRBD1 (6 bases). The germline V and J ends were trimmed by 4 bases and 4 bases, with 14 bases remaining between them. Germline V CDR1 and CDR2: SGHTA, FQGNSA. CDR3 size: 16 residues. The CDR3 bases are TGTGCCAGCAGCTCTACAGGGTCTGGGTATAATTCACCCCTCCACTTT. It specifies CASSSTGSGYNSPLHF.

Here the CDR3 reads CSAREQGVWSDEQFF. The CDR3 coding sequence is TGCAGTGCTAGGGAACAGGGGGTCTGGTCCGATGAGCAGTTCTTC. The chain has TRBV20-1 and TRBJ2-1, with 8 nucleotides matching TRBD1. This CDR3 region has 15 residues. The junction had 12 bases not matched to a gene; V was cut back by 3 bases and J by 8 bases. Germline CDR1 DFQATT, CDR2 SNEGSKA (reference sequence).

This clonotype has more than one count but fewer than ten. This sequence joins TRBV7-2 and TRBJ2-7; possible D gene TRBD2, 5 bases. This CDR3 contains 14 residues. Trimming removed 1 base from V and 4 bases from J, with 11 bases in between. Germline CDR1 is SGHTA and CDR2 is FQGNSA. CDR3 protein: CASSLELPGYEQYF. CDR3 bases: TGTGCCAGCAGCTTAGAGCTGCCGGGATACGAGCAGTACTTC.